Listed below are T cell receptor beta chains from one sample, sequenced in a study of shared clonotypes between healthy human individuals. TCRdb's copy holds only in-frame clones and misses some; the assay was immunoSEQ multiplex PCR. The sample carries under 1,900,000 clones, approximately 98.5% recorded once. The sample taken for sequencing was naive CD4+ T cells sorted from blood. The receptors stem from a man younger than 40 in good health. CDR3s include the opening cysteine and the closing phenylalanine or tryptophan. Fields, in order: clone size, D gene, V gene, J gene, CDR3 DNA, CDR3 protein. D genes are given only for firm matches. Clone size is stated in some rows and not others, as once, few, many or a class when expanded.

clone size: NA
D gene: TRBD1
V gene: TRBV19
J gene: TRBJ2-3
CDR3 DNA: TGTGCCAGTAGACCAGGACAGGGGTTCACAGATACGCAGTATTTT
CDR3 protein: CASRPGQGFTDTQYF

clone size: NA
D gene: TRBD1
V gene: TRBV9
J gene: TRBJ1-2
CDR3 DNA: TGTGCCAGCAGCGGTGCAGGGGGCGCCTATGGCTACACCTTC
CDR3 protein: CASSGAGGAYGYTF

clone size: NA
D gene: NA
V gene: TRBV2
J gene: TRBJ2-3
CDR3 DNA: TGTGCCGGAACAGCCCTGGGGGATACGCAGTATTTT
CDR3 protein: CAGTALGDTQYF

clone size: NA
D gene: TRBD1
V gene: TRBV11-3
J gene: TRBJ2-1
CDR3 DNA: TGTGCCAGCAGCTTGGCCGGACAGGGGTATCACGAGCAGTTCTTC
CDR3 protein: CASSLAGQGYHEQFF

clone size: NA
D gene: NA
V gene: TRBV9
J gene: TRBJ1-2
CDR3 DNA: TGTGCCAGCAGCGTCGCCAACACTCACGGCTACACCTTC
CDR3 protein: CASSVANTHGYTF

clone size: NA
D gene: TRBD2
V gene: TRBV10-2
J gene: TRBJ2-7
CDR3 DNA: TGCGCCGTGAAGGGGTTAGCGGGAGGCACCTACGAGCAGTACTTC
CDR3 protein: CAVKGLAGGTYEQYF

clone size: NA
D gene: TRBD2
V gene: TRBV7-9
J gene: TRBJ2-7
CDR3 DNA: TGTGCCAGCAGCTTAAGTTCGGGGGGGTTCTTCTACTACGAGCAGTACTTC
CDR3 protein: CASSLSSGGFFYYEQYF

clone size: NA
D gene: TRBD2
V gene: TRBV11-2
J gene: TRBJ2-1
CDR3 DNA: TGTGCCAGCAGCTTAGACGATAGCGGGAGTGGCGGGAGCTCCTACAATGAGCAGTTCTTC
CDR3 protein: CASSLDDSGSGGSSYNEQFF

clone size: NA
D gene: NA
V gene: TRBV18
J gene: TRBJ1-1
CDR3 DNA: TGTGCCAGCTCACCATACTCCGGGGACACTGAAGCTTTCTTT
CDR3 protein: CASSPYSGDTEAFF

clone size: NA
D gene: NA
V gene: TRBV19
J gene: TRBJ2-5
CDR3 DNA: TGTGCCAGTACCCCAGGAGGGGGAATAGGAACCCAGTACTTC
CDR3 protein: CASTPGGGIGTQYF

clone size: NA
D gene: NA
V gene: TRBV7-9
J gene: TRBJ2-7
CDR3 DNA: TGTGCCAGCAGCTTATCTTGGCAGGCCCACGAGCAGTACTTC
CDR3 protein: CASSLSWQAHEQYF

clone size: NA
D gene: TRBD2
V gene: TRBV5-5
J gene: TRBJ2-3
CDR3 DNA: TGTGCCAGCAGCGCGCTGACTAGCGGTAGCACAGATACGCAGTATTTT
CDR3 protein: CASSALTSGSTDTQYF

clone size: NA
D gene: TRBD1
V gene: TRBV6-1
J gene: TRBJ1-5
CDR3 DNA: TGTGCCAGCAGGACAGGGAGCGGCAATCAGCCCCAGCATTTT
CDR3 protein: CASRTGSGNQPQHF

clone size: once
D gene: NA
V gene: TRBV19
J gene: TRBJ1-1
CDR3 DNA: TGTGCCAGTAGTGAGGCGGGGTCCACTGAAGCTTTCTTT
CDR3 protein: CASSEAGSTEAFF

clone size: NA
D gene: NA
V gene: TRBV7-9
J gene: TRBJ2-6
CDR3 DNA: TGTGCCAGCAGCTTAAGGCAGGGCAACGTCCTGACTTTC
CDR3 protein: CASSLRQGNVLTF

clone size: NA
D gene: TRBD2
V gene: TRBV4-1
J gene: TRBJ2-1
CDR3 DNA: TGCGCCAGCAGCCAACCAGCGGGAGTATTTCAGTTCTTC
CDR3 protein: CASSQPAGVFQFF

clone size: NA
D gene: NA
V gene: TRBV10-1
J gene: TRBJ2-1
CDR3 DNA: TGCGCCAGCAGTGCCGGGCGGGAGCAGTTCTTC
CDR3 protein: CASSAGREQFF

clone size: NA
D gene: NA
V gene: TRBV7-2
J gene: TRBJ2-1
CDR3 DNA: TGTGCCAGCAGCTTATCATTGGGTCTTGCACCGAATGAGCAGTTCTTC
CDR3 protein: CASSLSLGLAPNEQFF

clone size: NA
D gene: TRBD2
V gene: TRBV29-1
J gene: TRBJ2-5
CDR3 DNA: TGCAGCATCGTGACTAGCGGGATTTCTGGAGAGACCCAGTACTTC
CDR3 protein: CSIVTSGISGETQYF

clone size: once
D gene: TRBD2
V gene: TRBV11-3
J gene: TRBJ2-3
CDR3 DNA: TGTGCCAGCAGCCGGGGACTAGACCCAGATACGCAGTATTTT
CDR3 protein: CASSRGLDPDTQYF

clone size: NA
D gene: TRBD1
V gene: TRBV2
J gene: TRBJ1-5
CDR3 DNA: TGTGCCAGCAGTGGTCAGGGGGGTGGTCAGCCCCAGCATTTT
CDR3 protein: CASSGQGGGQPQHF

clone size: NA
D gene: TRBD1
V gene: TRBV5-1
J gene: TRBJ2-7
CDR3 DNA: TGCGCCAGCAGCAGACAGGGTGGAACGGACGAGCAGTACTTC
CDR3 protein: CASSRQGGTDEQYF

clone size: once
D gene: NA
V gene: TRBV6-5
J gene: TRBJ2-4
CDR3 DNA: TGTGCCAGCAGTTACTTGGGGGAGGCCAAAAACATTCAGTACTTC
CDR3 protein: CASSYLGEAKNIQYF